Listed here are 14 T cell receptor beta chains from one sample, sequenced in a study of blood T cell repertoires in COVID-19. The data were produced by immunoSEQ multiplex PCR, yet TCRdb's version contains in-frame clones alone and is incomplete. Of approximately 300,000 clones in the sample, 85% were seen once. The material sequenced was PBMCs or T cells enriched from blood (not recorded which). These receptors were collected from a woman in her thirties who had been exposed to COVID-19.

The chain employs TRBV6-5 and TRBJ2-3, with 7 bases identical to TRBD2. Germline CDR1 and CDR2: MNHEY and SVGAGI. V was clipped by 2 bases and J by 5 bases; unmatched bases: 4. The CDR3 is 14 residues long. DNA of the CDR3: TGTGCCAGCAGTTACCGCGGGGGTATAGATACGCAGTATTTT. Protein: CASSYRGGIDTQYF.

The chain recombines TRBV10-3 with TRBJ2-1, with 9 bases aligning to TRBD2. CDR1 ENHRY and CDR2 SYGVKD come from the germline V gene. Trimming removed 3 bases from V and 8 bases from J; junction bases left unmatched: 20. The CDR3 is made up of 19 amino acids. Here the CDR3 DNA reads TGTGCCATCAGTGACCCATCCGGGGTGTCGGGACTAGCTGTCCATGAGCAGTTCTTC. This gives the protein CAISDPSGVSGLAVHEQFF.

The chain links TRBV7-3 to TRBJ1-1; D gene unclear. This CDR3 comprises 13 residues. Germline V gives CDR1 SGHTA, CDR2 FQGTGA. The germline V and J ends were trimmed by 5 bases and 3 bases, with 10 bases remaining between them. CDR3 sequence reads: CASSPGRDTEAFF. As DNA, the CDR3 is TGTGCCAGCAGCCCTGGGAGGGACACTGAAGCTTTCTTT. Variable domain in full (rest from reference TRBV7-3 and TRBJ1-1): GAGVSQTPSNKVTEKGKYVELRCDPISGHTALYWYRQSLGQGPEFLIYFQGTGAADDSGLPNDRFFAVRPEGSVSTLKIQRTERGDSAVYLCASSPGRDTEAFFGQGTRLTVV.

The chain joins TRBV2 to TRBJ2-5; 9 bases line up with TRBD1. Germline V gene sequence: CDR1 SNHLY, CDR2 FYNNEI. The CDR3 is made up of 15 amino acids. J was trimmed by 4 bases and V by 5 bases; bases with no gene match: 8. In DNA, the CDR3 is TGTGCCAGCAGTAAGGGGACAGGGATGGGAGAGACCCAGTACTTC. This sequence encodes CASSKGTGMGETQYF.

The J gene is TRBJ2-6, the V gene TRBV25-1; 8 bases align to TRBD1. The V gene's germline CDR1 is MGHDK and CDR2 SYGVNS. CDR3 length: 17 residues. V lost 4 bases and J lost 1; bases outside the gene matches: 6. CDR3 sequence: CASSARTGKSGANVLTF. As DNA, the CDR3 is TGTGCCAGCAGTGCCCGGACAGGGAAGTCTGGGGCCAACGTCCTGACTTTC.

The CDR3 sequence is CASSPGLAGVGEQFF. The DNA of the CDR3 is TGTGCCAGCAGCCCTGGACTAGCGGGAGTAGGTGAGCAGTTCTTC. The chain links TRBV5-5 to TRBJ2-1; 13 bases align to TRBD2. Looked up from germline, CDR1 is SGHKS and CDR2 is YYEKEE (reference sequence). This CDR3 is 15 amino acids long. The trim removed 4 bases at V and 9 bases at J, leaving 7 bases unmatched.

The rearrangement links TRBV19 to TRBJ1-2; D not certain. Trimming removed 11 bases at V and 6 bases at J, with 22 bases between. The CDR3 totals 14 residues. The germline gives CDR1 LNHDA, CDR2 SQIVND (reference sequence). This chain's CDR3 is CAGVWKRENDGYTF. CDR3 bases: TGTGCCGGAGTATGGAAAAGGGAGAATGATGGCTACACCTTC. The whole variable domain, remainder taken from reference TRBV19 and TRBJ1-2, is DGGITQSPKYLFRKEGQNVTLSCEQNLNHDAMYWYRQDPGQGLRLIYYSQIVNDFQKGDIAEGYSVSREKKESFPLTVTSAQKNPTAFYLCAGVWKRENDGYTFGSGTRLTVV.

The V and J genes are TRBV28 and TRBJ1-4; the D gene is possibly TRBD1 (6 bases). The CDR3 spans 15 residues. Germline CDR1 and CDR2: MDHEN and SYDVKM. Trimming left V 5 bases short and J 4 bases short, with 14 bases between. In DNA, the CDR3 is TGTGCCAGCAGTACGACAGGCAGGGGTAATGAAAAACTGTTTTTT. Protein sequence: CASSTTGRGNEKLFF.

The chain links TRBV20-1 to TRBJ2-3; D possibly corresponds to TRBD1 (6 bases). CDR1 and CDR2 from the germline V gene are DFQATT and SNEGSKA (reference sequence). V gave up 3 bases and J gave up 0 bases, with 16 bases separating them. The CDR3 has 16 amino acids. The CDR3 nucleotides read TGCAGTGCTAGTAGGCCAGGGGCCTTCAGCACAGATACGCAGTATTTT. It translates to CSASRPGAFSTDTQYF.

V gene TRBV24-1 combines with J gene TRBJ2-7; 11 bases line up with TRBD2. This CDR3 region has 21 residues. CDR1 is KGHDR and CDR2 is SFDVKD in the germline V gene. V gave up 4 bases and J gave up 3 bases; unmatched junction bases: 22. CDR3 DNA: TGTGCCACCAGTGAATGGGACAGGTCTGCTACTAGCGGGGGTTTTCACTACGAGCAGTACTTC. Its protein product is CATSEWDRSATSGGFHYEQYF.

This chain connects TRBV27 to TRBJ1-5; no reliable D call. Looked up from germline, CDR1 is MNHEY and CDR2 is SMNVEV (reference sequence). The CDR3 extends over 13 amino acids. Trimming shortened V by 5 bases and J by 9 bases, and 14 bases separated the two germline ends. The CDR3 here is CASSQDRLGPQHF. CDR3 DNA sequence: TGTGCCAGCAGTCAAGATAGACTCGGGCCCCAGCATTTT.

The chain combines TRBV19 with TRBJ2-3; TRBD1 agrees at 9 bases. The V gene's germline CDR1 is LNHDA and CDR2 SQIVND (reference sequence). This CDR3 comprises 16 residues. V trimming: 5 bases; J trimming: 4 bases; junction bases outside the gene matches: 10. The CDR3 sequence is CASSPLKDRGPDTQYF. CDR3 bases: TGTGCCAGTAGTCCCCTTAAGGACAGGGGCCCAGATACGCAGTATTTT.

The CDR3 spells CASSEMTGESLEQYF. CDR3 nucleotide sequence: TGTGCCAGCAGTGAGATGACGGGAGAATCCCTCGAGCAGTACTTC. The chain is built from TRBV6-1 and TRBJ2-7, with D possibly matching TRBD2 (6 bases). Trimming pared 3 bases from V and 6 bases from J, leaving 18 bases between. The CDR3 is 15 amino acids. CDR1 is MNHNS and CDR2 is SASEGT in the germline V gene.

J is TRBJ1-4 and V is TRBV5-6; 7 bases are a match to TRBD1. The J segment lost 5 bases and the V segment lost 7 bases, leaving 2 bases of the junction unmatched. Per germline, CDR1 SGHDT and CDR2 YYEEEE. CDR3 length: 12 amino acids. The CDR3 here is CASGRGNEKLFF. In nucleotides, the CDR3 is TGTGCCAGCGGCAGGGGGAATGAAAAACTGTTTTTT.